Following are 25 T cell receptor beta chains from one sample sequenced in a study of lymphopenia after photon versus proton radiotherapy. Assay used: immunoSEQ multiplex PCR; TCRdb lists only in-frame clones, some missing. Of about 58,000 clones in the sample, approximately 84% were seen once. The sequenced sample was peripheral blood, obtained from a patient treated with proton-based radiotherapy. These receptors were obtained from a man aged 55 to 70 with pancreatic cancer.

The rearrangement links TRBV27 to TRBJ2-1, with D perhaps matching TRBD2 (5 bases). Trimming cost V 8 bases and J 7 bases, with 12 bases left between them. The CDR3 length is 12 residues. Germline loops: CDR1 MNHEY, CDR2 SMNVEV (reference sequence). The CDR3 protein is CASSGFGNEQFF. CDR3 in DNA: TGTGCCAGCTCGGGGTTCGGGAATGAGCAGTTCTTC.

The chain combines TRBV9 with TRBJ2-1; 8 bases map to TRBD1. The CDR3 consists of 15 residues. Germline V CDR1 and CDR2: SGDLS, YYNGEE. Trimming took 3 bases from V and 5 from J; bases not matched to a gene: 7. The CDR3 reads CASSDQDRAHNEQFF. The CDR3 DNA is TGTGCCAGCAGCGATCAGGACAGGGCCCACAATGAGCAGTTCTTC.

This chain links TRBV18 with TRBJ1-1; D might be TRBD1 (6 bases). This CDR3 has 15 residues. Germline-derived CDR1 and CDR2 are KGHSH and LQKENI. Trimming shortened V by 1 base and J by 1 base, and 10 bases separated the two germline ends. DNA for the CDR3: TGTGCCAGCTCACCACGGGGGGGGGCGAACACTGAAGCTTTCTTT. It specifies CASSPRGGANTEAFF.

This CDR3 reads CASSDRGSGRAGVTQYF. As DNA, the CDR3 is TGTGCCAGTAGCGACAGGGGAAGCGGGAGGGCCGGGGTGACGCAGTATTTT. The chain joins TRBV19 to TRBJ2-3; 10 bases agree with TRBD2. With V trimmed by 6 bases and J by 9 bases, 18 bases remained unmatched. The CDR3 spans 17 residues. Germline V gives CDR1 LNHDA, CDR2 SQIVND (reference sequence).

This clone has just a few counts. This sequence joins TRBV9 and TRBJ2-1, with 7 positions matching TRBD2. J was trimmed by 3 bases and V by 0 bases; bases with no gene match: 3. The CDR3 is 15 amino acids. Germline CDR1 reads SGDLS; CDR2 reads YYNGEE. The CDR3 DNA follows: TGTGCCAGCAGCGTAGATGGGAGGGTCTACAATGAGCAGTTCTTC. It encodes CASSVDGRVYNEQFF. Variable domain in full (rest from reference TRBV9 and TRBJ2-1): DSGVTQTPKHLITATGQRVTLRCSPRSGDLSVYWYQQSLDQGLQFLIQYYNGEERAKGNILERFSAQQFPDLHSELNLSSLELGDSALYFCASSVDGRVYNEQFFGPGTRLTVL.

The gene calls are TRBV7-2 and TRBJ1-5; TRBD1 might be the D (5 bases). V was clipped by 5 bases and J by 2 bases, with 10 bases between them. The CDR3 covers 14 residues. Germline CDR1 reads SGHTA; CDR2 reads FQGNSA. CDR3 sequence: CASSLRDRNQPQHF. The CDR3 DNA sequence: TGTGCCAGCAGCCTCCGGGACCGCAATCAGCCCCAGCATTTT.

The chain uses TRBV7-8 and TRBJ2-2, with D unresolved. CDR3 length: 12 residues. The germline CDR1 and CDR2 sequences are SGHVS and FQNEAQ. Deletions cut 0 bases from V and 11 bases from J, with 7 bases between. The CDR3 bases are TGTGCCAGCAGCTTAGCGACACGTGAGCTGTTTTTT. Translating gives CASSLATRELFF.

The J gene is TRBJ2-7, the V gene TRBV4-2; 9 bases match TRBD1. The germline CDR1 and CDR2 sequences are LGHNA and YNFKEQ. CDR3 size: 16 residues. The V segment lost 4 bases and the J segment 6 bases; nucleotides outside the gene matches: 13. For the CDR3, the DNA is TGTGCCAGCAGCCCCCCAGGGGGGGGGACAGGGCCCGAGCAGTACTTC. Encoded protein: CASSPPGGGTGPEQYF.

This sequence joins TRBV11-2 and TRBJ1-1; 7 bases align to TRBD1. The germline CDR1 and CDR2 sequences are SGHAT and FQNNGV. Unmatched junction bases numbered 7, after V lost 5 bases and J lost 4 bases. This CDR3 is built from 14 residues. CDR3 loop: CASSTQTGITEAFF. DNA for the CDR3: TGTGCCAGCAGCACTCAGACAGGGATCACTGAAGCTTTCTTT.

This clone was seen a few times. The CDR3: CASSLKGVEAFF. The CDR3 nucleotides are TGTGCCAGCAGCTTAAAAGGGGTAGAAGCTTTCTTT. The rearrangement links TRBV11-3 to TRBJ1-1; D possibly corresponds to TRBD1 (5 bases). Germline values: CDR1 SGHNT, CDR2 YENEEA. This CDR3 has 12 amino acids. The V end was cut by 2 bases, the J end by 8 bases, with 9 bases between. Based on the CDR3 plus reference TRBV11-3 and TRBJ1-1, the full variable domain is EAGVVQSPRYKIIEKKQPVAFWCNPISGHNTLYWYLQNLGQGPELLIRYENEEAVDDSQLPKDRFSAERLKGVDSTLKIQPAELGDSAVYLCASSLKGVEAFFGQGTRLTVV.

V usage is TRBV25-1 and J usage is TRBJ2-1, with D possibly matching TRBD1 (5 bases). The germline CDR1 and CDR2 sequences are MGHDK and SYGVNS. Trimming took off 6 bases at V and 7 bases at J, with 16 bases between the two ends. The CDR3 has 14 residues. The CDR3: CASRYQGDRNEQFF. In nucleotides, the CDR3 is TGTGCCAGCAGATACCAGGGCGACCGGAATGAGCAGTTCTTC.

The chain is built from TRBV7-3 and TRBJ2-1; TRBD2 matches at 8 bases. The CDR3 is made up of 17 amino acids. Germline CDR1 and CDR2: SGHTA and FQGTGA. V dropped 5 bases and J dropped 0; count of bases not matched to a gene: 9. The CDR3 loop is CASSLTGGGSSYNEQFF. The CDR3 DNA reads TGTGCCAGCAGCCTTACTGGCGGGGGGAGCTCCTACAATGAGCAGTTCTTC.

In the case of this clone: Compared with germline, one end of the junction differs, possibly owing to a read error. This rearrangement joins TRBV7-3 to TRBJ2-7, with unresolved D. Germline CDR1 is SGHTA and CDR2 is FQGTGA. The CDR3 is 14 amino acids. The CDR3 nucleotides read TGTGCCAGCAGCTTAGACCTGAGCTCCCACGAGCAGTACTTC. This sequence encodes CASSLDLSSHEQYF.

The chain is built from TRBV11-2 and TRBJ2-1; D not resolved. Per germline, CDR1 SGHAT and CDR2 FQNNGV. Deletions cut 0 bases from V and 11 bases from J, with 11 bases between. The CDR3 loop spans 13 amino acids. The CDR3 sequence: CASSLEAPGQQFF. DNA for the CDR3: TGTGCCAGCAGCTTAGAGGCCCCCGGACAGCAGTTCTTC.

Worth noting for this clone: At one end the junction does not follow the germline gene, possibly because of a read error. The chain is built from TRBV5-1 and TRBJ2-7; TRBD2 matches at 7 bases. Germline assignment: CDR1 SGHRS and CDR2 YFSETQ. This CDR3 is built from 13 residues. CDR3 residues: CASRLGGSYEQYF. In DNA, the CDR3 is TGCGCCAGCAGATTGGGAGGGTCCTACGAGCAGTACTTC.

The chain carries TRBV29-1 and TRBJ2-2; a weak D match, TRBD1 (7 bases). Trimming shortened V by 6 bases and J by 4 bases, and 12 bases separated the two germline ends. Germline values: CDR1 SQVTM, CDR2 ANQGSEA. There are 13 residues in the CDR3. The CDR3 loop reads CSVGGQITGELFF. The DNA of the CDR3 is TGCAGCGTGGGGGGACAGATCACCGGGGAGCTGTTTTTT.

V gene TRBV5-1 combines with J gene TRBJ2-5; the match to TRBD2 covers 10 bases. The CDR3 is made up of 15 amino acids. Germline CDR1 and CDR2: SGHRS and YFSETQ. Trimming removed 5 bases from V and 5 bases from J; junction bases left unmatched: 9. CDR3 in amino acids: CASRRRLAGEETQYF. For the CDR3, the DNA is TGCGCCAGCAGGAGGCGGCTAGCGGGAGAGGAGACCCAGTACTTC.

CDR3 residues: CASSPRDRVTGELFF. In DNA, the CDR3 is TGCGCCAGCAGCCCCCGGGACAGGGTTACCGGGGAGCTGTTTTTT. The chain couples TRBV5-1 to TRBJ2-2; 9 nucleotides agree with TRBD1. In germline, CDR1 is SGHRS, CDR2 YFSETQ. The ends lost 4 bases at V and 5 bases at J; junction bases unmatched: 6. The CDR3 is 15 amino acids.

This clone was picked up one time. The chain employs TRBV5-1 and TRBJ2-7; 11 bases line up with TRBD2. The CDR3 runs 16 residues. Germline loops: CDR1 SGHRS, CDR2 YFSETQ. Trimming took 3 bases from V and 7 from J; bases not matched to a gene: 12. The DNA for the CDR3 is TGCGCCAGCAGCTCCGGGGCGGCTAGCGGGAGGAGGGAGCAGTACTTC. It specifies CASSSGAASGRREQYF.

In DNA, the CDR3 is TGTGCCAGCAGCCTCGCCGGAGCTGGGGCGGGGAACTCCTACAATGAGCAGTTCTTC. Protein: CASSLAGAGAGNSYNEQFF. The chain recombines TRBV5-4 with TRBJ2-1, with D perhaps matching TRBD2 (6 bases). V was cut by 4 bases and J by 0 bases, with 23 bases left in between. The CDR3 is 19 amino acids. Germline-derived CDR1 and CDR2 are SGHNT and YYREEE (reference sequence).

The chain carries TRBV9 and TRBJ2-1; 7 positions match TRBD1. Germline trimming cut 4 bases from V and 5 bases from J; bases unmatched to any gene: 15. The CDR3 covers 17 residues. Germline CDR1 reads SGDLS; CDR2 reads YYNGEE. CDR3 in amino acids: CASSPSQGIYVNNEQFF. The DNA of the CDR3 is TGTGCCAGCAGCCCGTCACAGGGGATTTATGTAAACAATGAGCAGTTCTTC.

The chain couples TRBV4-2 to TRBJ2-7; D remains unclear. V was pared by 4 bases and J by 0 bases, with 13 bases between. Germline CDR1 and CDR2: LGHNA and YNFKEQ. This CDR3 is built from 15 residues. The CDR3 region has the DNA TGTGCCAGCAGCCTCTCGTCGACACGCTCCTACGAGCAGTACTTC. This sequence encodes CASSLSSTRSYEQYF.

The gene calls are TRBV6-6 and TRBJ2-7, with 7 bases that match TRBD1. Unmatched junction bases numbered 5, after V lost 6 bases and J lost 3 bases. Germline CDR1 is MNHNY and CDR2 is SVGAGI (reference sequence). This CDR3 is 13 amino acids long. As DNA, the CDR3 is TGTGCCAGCAGCGGGACAGACCGCTACGAGCAGTACTTC. Translating it yields CASSGTDRYEQYF.

This clone was seen only once. The chain carries TRBV5-1 and TRBJ2-3; no reliable D call. V lost 5 bases, J lost 6 bases, and 13 bases lay in between. This CDR3 is built from 13 residues. Germline loops: CDR1 SGHRS, CDR2 YFSETQ. This CDR3 is CASSPAFGDTQYF. The CDR3 DNA reads TGCGCCAGCAGTCCAGCCTTTGGGGATACGCAGTATTTT.

This clone was seen a handful of times. The chain couples TRBV7-2 to TRBJ1-2; D is ambiguous. The V gene lost 7 bases and the J gene lost 4 bases, with 19 bases spanning the gap. The CDR3 extends over 15 amino acids. The germline V gene encodes CDR1 SGHTA and CDR2 FQGNSA. CDR3: CASTPPGRAPYGYTF. As DNA, the CDR3 is TGTGCCAGCACCCCCCCGGGTAGGGCTCCCTATGGCTACACCTTC. Full variable domain (remainder filled in from reference TRBV7-2 and TRBJ1-2): GAGVSQSPSNKVTEKGKDVELRCDPISGHTALYWYRQSLGQGLEFLIYFQGNSAPDKSGLPSDRFSAERTGGSVSTLTIQRTQQEDSAVYLCASTPPGRAPYGYTFGSGTRLTVV.